This TCR beta chain is from a study of CXCR3-negative and CXCR3-positive naive CD8 T cells. Comment on this clonotype: Its antigen is not identified.

Via 5' RACE with UMI labels, TRB cDNA libraries were prepared. TCRdb reworked the 5' RACE reads into one entry per CDR3 protein, no DNA. Recorded for this sample: roughly 130,000 distinct CDR3 sequences. General observations from the study: Comparison of naive cells showed more hydrophobic TRB CDR3s in CXCR3-positive than in CXCR3-negative naive cells.

Germline CDR1 is SEHNR and CDR2 is FQNEAQ (reference sequence). CDR3 length equals 14 residues. Naive CD8+ T cells were CD45RO-CCR7+CD27+CD95-. The receptor's source is a human donor in good health. Some clones in this sample may be carry-over from other donors' samples. The chain links TRBV7-9 to TRBJ1-5; TCRdb's D call of TRBD1 is untestable without DNA. The sequencing sample was made of naive CXCR3+ CD8+ T cells from blood. Regarding subset: CD45RO-CCR7+CD27+CD95- naive CD8+ T cells expressing CXCR3 (TNR3+). This chain's CDR3 is CASSRTGEDQPQHF.